This T cell receptor beta chain was found in a study of cytomegalovirus exposure and HLA in healthy donors. PCR amplification relied on 60 Vbeta primers (plus 13 Jbeta primers). TCRdb's copy holds only in-frame clones and misses some; the assay was immunoSEQ multiplex PCR. The sample contains around 160,000 clones, around four fifths of which appear only once. V lost 3 bases to trimming and J lost 6 bases, with 18 bases between them. The CDR3 is 16 amino acids. The V gene's germline CDR1 is KGHSH and CDR2 LQKENI. The sequencing sample was made of PBMCs. The clonotype originates from a man aged 18 to 30 in good health and CMV-seropositive. The chain is built from TRBV18 and TRBJ2-4; D is undetermined. CDR3 sequence reads: CASSPFTTSQINIQYF. CDR3 in DNA: TGTGCCAGCTCACCTTTCACTACCTCCCAGATAAACATTCAGTACTTC.